The clone carrying this T cell receptor (beta chain) was seen at least ten times. Antigen: not known. A read error may produce the germline difference seen at one junction end. The germline gives CDR1 MNHEY, CDR2 SVGAGI. The CDR3 extends over 13 amino acids. These data belong to a study of T cells after posttransplantation cyclophosphamide. Study-wide findings and caveats: Recipient CMV seropositivity and CMV reactivation strongly tracked TRB clonality. Later blood repertoires were often dominated by clones from the donor CD8+ memory compartment.

Some clones are missing from TCRdb's copy, which holds only in-frame ones; the method was immunoSEQ multiplex PCR. The sample presents more than 10,000 clones, none singletons. Treatment was busulfan-fludarabine conditioning, a marrow graft, and cyclophosphamide on days +3 and +4. Sequencing was performed on PBMCs, taken after allogeneic stem cell transplant with posttransplant cyclophosphamide. V usage is TRBV6-5 and J usage is TRBJ2-5, with D possibly matching TRBD1 (6 bases). The TCR sequence derives from a female patient between 35 and 55 years old who received an allogeneic stem cell transplant from an unrelated donor, was CMV-positive, and had acute GVHD only. Some of the T cells might come from the graft donor. The CDR3 nucleotides are TGTGCCAGCAGTTGGACAGTAGAAGACACCCAGTACTTC. This sequence encodes CASSWTVEDTQYF.